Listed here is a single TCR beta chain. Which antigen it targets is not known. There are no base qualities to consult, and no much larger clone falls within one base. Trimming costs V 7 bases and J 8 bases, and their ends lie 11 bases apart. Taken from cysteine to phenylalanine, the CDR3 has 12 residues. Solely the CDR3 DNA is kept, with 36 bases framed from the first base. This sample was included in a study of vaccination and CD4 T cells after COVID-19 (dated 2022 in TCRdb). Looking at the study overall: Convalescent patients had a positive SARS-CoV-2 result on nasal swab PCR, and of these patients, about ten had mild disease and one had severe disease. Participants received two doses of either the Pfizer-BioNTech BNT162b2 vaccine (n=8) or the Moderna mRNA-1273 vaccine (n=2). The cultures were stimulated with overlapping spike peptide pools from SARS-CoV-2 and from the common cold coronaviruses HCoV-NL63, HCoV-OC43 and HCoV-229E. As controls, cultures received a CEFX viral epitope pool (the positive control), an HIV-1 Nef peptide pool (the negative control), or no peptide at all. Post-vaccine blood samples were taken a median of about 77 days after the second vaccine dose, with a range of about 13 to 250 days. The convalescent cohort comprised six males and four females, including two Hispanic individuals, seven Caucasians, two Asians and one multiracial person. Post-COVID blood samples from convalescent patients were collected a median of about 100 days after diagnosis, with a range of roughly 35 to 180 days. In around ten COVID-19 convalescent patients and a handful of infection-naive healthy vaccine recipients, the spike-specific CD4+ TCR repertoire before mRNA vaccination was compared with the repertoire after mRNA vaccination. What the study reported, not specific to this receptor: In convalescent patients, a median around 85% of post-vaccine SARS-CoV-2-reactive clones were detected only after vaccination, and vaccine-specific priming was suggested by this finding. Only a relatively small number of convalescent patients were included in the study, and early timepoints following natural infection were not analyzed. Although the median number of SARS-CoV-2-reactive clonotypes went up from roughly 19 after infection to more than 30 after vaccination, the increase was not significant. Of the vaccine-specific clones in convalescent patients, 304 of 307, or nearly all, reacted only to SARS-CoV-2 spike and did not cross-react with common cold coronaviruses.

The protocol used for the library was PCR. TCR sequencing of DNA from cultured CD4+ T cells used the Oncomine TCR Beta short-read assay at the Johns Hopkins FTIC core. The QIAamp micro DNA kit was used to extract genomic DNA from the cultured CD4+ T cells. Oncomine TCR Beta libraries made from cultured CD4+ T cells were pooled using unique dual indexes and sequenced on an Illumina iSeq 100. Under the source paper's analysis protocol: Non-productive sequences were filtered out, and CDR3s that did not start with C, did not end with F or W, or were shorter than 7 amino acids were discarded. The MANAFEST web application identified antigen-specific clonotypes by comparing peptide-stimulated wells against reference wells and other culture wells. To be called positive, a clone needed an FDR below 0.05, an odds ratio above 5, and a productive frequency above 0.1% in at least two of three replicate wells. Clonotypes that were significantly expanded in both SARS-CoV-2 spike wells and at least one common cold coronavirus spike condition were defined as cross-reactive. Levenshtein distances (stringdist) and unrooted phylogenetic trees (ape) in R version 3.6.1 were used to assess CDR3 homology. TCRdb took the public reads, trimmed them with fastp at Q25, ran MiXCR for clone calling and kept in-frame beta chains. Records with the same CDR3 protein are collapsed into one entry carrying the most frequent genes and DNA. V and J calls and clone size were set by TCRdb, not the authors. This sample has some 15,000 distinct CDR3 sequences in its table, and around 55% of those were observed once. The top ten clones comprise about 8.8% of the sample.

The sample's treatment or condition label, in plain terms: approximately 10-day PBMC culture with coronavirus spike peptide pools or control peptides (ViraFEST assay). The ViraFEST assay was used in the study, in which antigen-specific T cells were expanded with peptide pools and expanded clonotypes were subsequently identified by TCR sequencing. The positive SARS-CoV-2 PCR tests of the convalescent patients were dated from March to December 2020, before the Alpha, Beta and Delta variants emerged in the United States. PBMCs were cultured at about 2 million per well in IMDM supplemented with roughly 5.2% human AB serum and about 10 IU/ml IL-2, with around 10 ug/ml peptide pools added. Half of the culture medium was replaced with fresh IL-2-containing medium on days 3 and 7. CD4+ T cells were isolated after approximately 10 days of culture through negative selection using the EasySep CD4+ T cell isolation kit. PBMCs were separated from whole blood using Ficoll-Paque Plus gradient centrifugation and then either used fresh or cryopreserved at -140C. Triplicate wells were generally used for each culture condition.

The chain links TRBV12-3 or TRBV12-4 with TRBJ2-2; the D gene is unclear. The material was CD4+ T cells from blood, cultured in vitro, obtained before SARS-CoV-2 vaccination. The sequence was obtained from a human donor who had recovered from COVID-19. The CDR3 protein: CASTDSPGELFF. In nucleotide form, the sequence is TGTGCCAGCACCGATAGTCCTGGGGAGCTGTTTTTT.